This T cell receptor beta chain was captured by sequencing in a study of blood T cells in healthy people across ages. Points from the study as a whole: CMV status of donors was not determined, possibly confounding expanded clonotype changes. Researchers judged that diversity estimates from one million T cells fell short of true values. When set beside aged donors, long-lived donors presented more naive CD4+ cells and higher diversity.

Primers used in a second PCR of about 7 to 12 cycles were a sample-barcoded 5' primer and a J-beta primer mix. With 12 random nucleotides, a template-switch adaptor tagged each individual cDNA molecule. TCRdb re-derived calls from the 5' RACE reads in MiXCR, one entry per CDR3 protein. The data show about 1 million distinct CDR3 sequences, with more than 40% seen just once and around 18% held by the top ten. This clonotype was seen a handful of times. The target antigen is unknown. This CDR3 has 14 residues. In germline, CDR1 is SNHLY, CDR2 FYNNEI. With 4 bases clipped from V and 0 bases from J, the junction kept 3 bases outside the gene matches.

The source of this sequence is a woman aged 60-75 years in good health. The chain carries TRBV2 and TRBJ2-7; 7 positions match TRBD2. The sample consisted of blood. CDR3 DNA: TGTGCCAGCAGTGGTTGGACTAGCTCCTACGAGCAGTACTTC. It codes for CASSGWTSSYEQYF.